The next 11 T cell receptor beta chains were all read from a single sample in a study of cytomegalovirus exposure and HLA in healthy donors. The PCR contained 60 Vbeta and 13 Jbeta primers. TCRdb's copy holds only in-frame clones and misses some; the assay was immunoSEQ multiplex PCR. The profile shows some 150,000 clones, around 75% of them singletons. Input material: PBMCs. The receptors were gathered from a female donor in good health and CMV-seronegative.

The rearrangement links TRBV4-1 to TRBJ1-5, with 10 bases fitting TRBD1. J gave up 3 bases and V 2 bases, and 4 bases lay outside the gene matches. The CDR3 length is 16 residues. Germline CDR1 MGHRA, CDR2 YSYEKL. DNA of the CDR3: TGCGCCAGCAGCCAAATGGGACAGGGGCACAATCAGCCCCAGCATTTT. It translates to CASSQMGQGHNQPQHF.

The J gene is TRBJ2-3, the V gene TRBV19; D remains unclear. Germline V gene lookup returns CDR1 LNHDA and CDR2 SQIVND (reference sequence). The CDR3 length is 13 residues. Trimming cost V 1 base and J 6 bases, with 8 bases left between them. The CDR3 nucleotides read TGTGCCAGTAGTATAGCCGCACGGGATACGCAGTATTTT. Protein: CASSIAARDTQYF.

The genes are TRBV5-4 and TRBJ1-4, with a tentative D call TRBD1 (6 bases). Between the trimmed V and J ends, which lost 0 bases and 1 base, there was a span of 10 bases. The CDR3 covers 16 residues. CDR1 and CDR2 from the germline V gene are SGHNT and YYREEE (reference sequence). The CDR3 nucleotides read TGTGCCAGCAGCTTGGGAGGGGGTGGAACTAATGAAAAACTGTTTTTT. This gives the protein CASSLGGGGTNEKLFF.

The V call is TRBV5-6, the J call TRBJ2-2; no reliable D call. This CDR3 is 13 amino acids long. V was pared by 4 bases and J by 1 base, with 5 bases between. CDR1 is SGHDT and CDR2 is YYEEEE in the germline V gene. CDR3: CASSPGNTGELFF. The CDR3 region has the DNA TGTGCCAGCAGCCCAGGGAACACCGGGGAGCTGTTTTTT.

This sequence joins TRBV5-1 and TRBJ2-1; 11 nucleotides line up with TRBD1. The length of the CDR3 is 14 residues. Trimming removed 6 bases from V and 6 bases from J; junction bases left unmatched: 5. Germline V gene data show CDR1 as SGHRS and CDR2 as YFSETQ. This CDR3 is CASTPGTGGNEQFF. The CDR3 DNA reads TGCGCCAGCACTCCCGGGACAGGGGGCAATGAGCAGTTCTTC.

This chain uses TRBV27 with TRBJ1-2; D is perhaps TRBD1 (6 bases). Between the trimmed V and J ends, which lost 2 bases and 2 bases, there was a span of 9 bases. Looked up from germline, CDR1 is MNHEY and CDR2 is SMNVEV (reference sequence). This CDR3 region has 14 residues. The CDR3 nucleotides read TGTGCCAGCAGTTTACTTACAGGGAACTATGGCTACACCTTC. This sequence encodes CASSLLTGNYGYTF.

This chain joins TRBV5-1 and TRBJ1-5; D remains unclear. CDR1 and CDR2 from the germline V gene are SGHRS and YFSETQ. The CDR3 consists of 14 residues. Trimming left V 0 bases short and J 4 bases short, with 8 bases between. CDR3 nucleotides: TGCGCCAGCAGCTTGGTAGGAGGAAATCAGCCCCAGCATTTT. Its protein product is CASSLVGGNQPQHF.

V usage is TRBV6-6 and J usage is TRBJ1-5, with D possibly TRBD1 on 5 matching bases. The V end was cut by 5 bases, the J end by 4 bases, with 15 bases between. The CDR3 consists of 15 residues. Germline V gives CDR1 MNHNY, CDR2 SVGAGI (reference sequence). The CDR3 here is CASSASGGWNQPQHF. The CDR3 DNA reads as TGTGCCAGCAGTGCCAGTGGGGGGTGGAATCAGCCCCAGCATTTT.

Turning to this clone: A junction boundary mismatches the germline segment, possibly from a read error. The V and J genes are TRBV7-7 and TRBJ2-7; 8 bases are a match to TRBD1. The CDR3 contains 15 residues. CDR1 is SSHAT and CDR2 is FNYEAQ in the germline V gene (reference sequence). The CDR3 sequence: CASSLGQASSYEQYF. The CDR3 DNA reads TGTGCTAGCAGCCTGGGACAGGCGAGCTCCTACGAGCAGTACTTC.

This rearrangement joins TRBV19 to TRBJ1-5, with 8 bases identical to TRBD1. The CDR3 spans 15 residues. V lost 2 bases and J lost 5; bases outside the gene matches: 5. Germline V gene data show CDR1 as LNHDA and CDR2 as SQIVND (reference sequence). CDR3 in DNA: TGTGCCAGTAGTATAATGGGACAGGCGCATCAGCCCCAGCATTTT. It codes for CASSIMGQAHQPQHF.

The chain's CDR3 is CAWGDYSYEQYF. The CDR3 region has the DNA TGTGCCTGGGGGGACTACTCCTACGAGCAGTACTTC. The chain has TRBV30 and TRBJ2-7; TRBD2 aligns across 7 bases. Trimming removed 5 bases from V and 0 bases from J; junction bases left unmatched: 1. The germline gives CDR1 GTSNPN, CDR2 SVGIG (reference sequence). The CDR3 runs 12 residues.